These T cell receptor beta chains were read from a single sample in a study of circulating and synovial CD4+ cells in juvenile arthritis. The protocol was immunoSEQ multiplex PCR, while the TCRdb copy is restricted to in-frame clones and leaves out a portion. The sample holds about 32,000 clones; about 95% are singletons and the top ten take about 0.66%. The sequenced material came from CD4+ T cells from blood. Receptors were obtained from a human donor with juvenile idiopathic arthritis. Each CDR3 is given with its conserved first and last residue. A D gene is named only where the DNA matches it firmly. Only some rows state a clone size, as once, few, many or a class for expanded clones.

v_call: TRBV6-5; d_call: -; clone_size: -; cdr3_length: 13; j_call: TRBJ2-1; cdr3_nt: TGTGCCAGCAGTTACTCGGGGGCGGATGAGCAGTTCTTC; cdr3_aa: CASSYSGADEQFF
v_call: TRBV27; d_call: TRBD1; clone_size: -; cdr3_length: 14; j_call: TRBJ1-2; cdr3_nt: TGTGCCAGCAGTTTCGAGGGGGCGAGGTATGGCTACACCTTC; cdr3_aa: CASSFEGARYGYTF
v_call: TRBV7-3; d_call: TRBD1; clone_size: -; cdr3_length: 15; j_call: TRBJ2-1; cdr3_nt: TGTGCCAGCAGCTTGGACAGGTCGCGCGACAATGAGCAGTTCTTC; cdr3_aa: CASSLDRSRDNEQFF
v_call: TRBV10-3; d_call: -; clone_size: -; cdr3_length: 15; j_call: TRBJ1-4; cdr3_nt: TGTGCCATCAGTGCGAATTTAGAACAGGGTGAAAAACTGTTTTTT; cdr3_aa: CAISANLEQGEKLFF
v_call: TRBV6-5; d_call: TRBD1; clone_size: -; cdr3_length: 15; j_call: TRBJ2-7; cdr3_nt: TGTGCCAGCAGTCGCGCACCGGGACAGTTAAGGGAGCAGTACTTC; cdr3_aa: CASSRAPGQLREQYF
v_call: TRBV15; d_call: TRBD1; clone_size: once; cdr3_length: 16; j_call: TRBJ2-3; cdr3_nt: TGTGCCACCAGCAGGGGATCCAGGGGGCATAAAGATACGCAGTATTTT; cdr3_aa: CATSRGSRGHKDTQYF
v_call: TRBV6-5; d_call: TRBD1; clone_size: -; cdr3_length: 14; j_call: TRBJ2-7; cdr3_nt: TGTGCCAGCAGAATCCAGGGGGCTTTTGGGGAGCAGTACTTC; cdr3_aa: CASRIQGAFGEQYF
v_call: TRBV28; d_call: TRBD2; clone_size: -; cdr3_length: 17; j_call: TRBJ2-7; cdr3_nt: TGTGCCAGCAGTTCGCCCTCACTAGCGGGAAGCTCCTACGAGCAGTACTTC; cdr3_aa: CASSSPSLAGSSYEQYF
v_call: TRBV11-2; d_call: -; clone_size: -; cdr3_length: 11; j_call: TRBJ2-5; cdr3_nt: TGTGCCAGCAGCCCCGGGGAGACCCAGTACTTC; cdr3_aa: CASSPGETQYF
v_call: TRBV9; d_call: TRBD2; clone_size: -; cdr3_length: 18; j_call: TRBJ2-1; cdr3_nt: TGTGCCAGCAGCGTCCCACCGACCCTAGCGGGCCTTAACAATGAGCAGTTCTTC; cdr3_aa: CASSVPPTLAGLNNEQFF
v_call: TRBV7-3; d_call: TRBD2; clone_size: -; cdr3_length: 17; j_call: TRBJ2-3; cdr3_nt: TGTGCCAGCAGCTTAGCACAGACTAGCGGGAGTGGAGATACGCAGTATTTT; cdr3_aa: CASSLAQTSGSGDTQYF
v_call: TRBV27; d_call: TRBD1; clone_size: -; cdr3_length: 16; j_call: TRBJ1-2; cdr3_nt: TGTGCCAGCAGTTCGTCGACAGGGGCGACACTTTATGGCTACACCTTC; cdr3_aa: CASSSSTGATLYGYTF
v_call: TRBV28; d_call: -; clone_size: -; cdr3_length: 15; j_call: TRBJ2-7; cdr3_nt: TGTGCCAGCACCCCTTCATGGAGACCTGTCTACGAGCAGTACTTC; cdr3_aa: CASTPSWRPVYEQYF
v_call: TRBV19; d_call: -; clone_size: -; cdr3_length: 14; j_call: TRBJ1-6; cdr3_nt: TGTGCCAGTAGTACCGGCAGGTCTAATTCACCCCTCCACTTT; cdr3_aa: CASSTGRSNSPLHF
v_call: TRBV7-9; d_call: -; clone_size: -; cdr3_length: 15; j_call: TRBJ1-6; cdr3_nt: TGTGCCAGCAGCTTCTTACAGGGTGGGAATTCACCCCTCCACTTT; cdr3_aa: CASSFLQGGNSPLHF
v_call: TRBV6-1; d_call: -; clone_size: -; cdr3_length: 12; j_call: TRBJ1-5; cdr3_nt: TGTGCCAGCAGTGAACGGGGGGGACCCCAGCATTTT; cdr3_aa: CASSERGGPQHF
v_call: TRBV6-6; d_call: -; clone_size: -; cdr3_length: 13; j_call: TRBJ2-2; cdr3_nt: TGTGCCAGCAGTCCCCTCGGGGCCGGGGAGCTGTTTTTT; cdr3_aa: CASSPLGAGELFF
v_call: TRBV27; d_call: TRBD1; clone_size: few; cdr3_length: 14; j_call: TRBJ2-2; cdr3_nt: TGTGCCAGCAACCCGGACAGGGGAAACGGGGAGCTGTTTTTT; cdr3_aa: CASNPDRGNGELFF
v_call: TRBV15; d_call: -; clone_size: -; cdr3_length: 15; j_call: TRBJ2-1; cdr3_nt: TGTGCCACCAGCAGAGATGGGGACATTTACAATGAGCAGTTCTTC; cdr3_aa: CATSRDGDIYNEQFF
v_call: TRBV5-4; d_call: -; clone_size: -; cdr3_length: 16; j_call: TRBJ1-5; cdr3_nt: TGTGCCAGCAGCGTAGGAGGTGGAGCTGTAAATCAGCCCCAGCATTTT; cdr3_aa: CASSVGGGAVNQPQHF
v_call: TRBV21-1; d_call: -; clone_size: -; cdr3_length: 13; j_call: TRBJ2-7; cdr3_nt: TGTGCCAGCAGCGAAACACGGGGTCACGAGCAGTACTTC; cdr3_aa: CASSETRGHEQYF
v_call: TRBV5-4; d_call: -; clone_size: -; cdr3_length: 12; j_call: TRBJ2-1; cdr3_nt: TGTGCCAGCGGCGGCAGTAACAATGAGCAGTTCTTC; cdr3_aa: CASGGSNNEQFF
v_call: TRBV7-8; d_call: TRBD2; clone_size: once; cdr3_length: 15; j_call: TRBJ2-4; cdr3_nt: TGTGCCAGCAGCCAAGGAGCAAGCGGGATCGGCATTCAGTACTTC; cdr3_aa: CASSQGASGIGIQYF
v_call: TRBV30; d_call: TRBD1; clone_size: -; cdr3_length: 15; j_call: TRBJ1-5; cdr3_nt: TGTGCCTGGAGTCCCCGGGACAGGGTGGACCAGCCCCAGCATTTT; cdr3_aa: CAWSPRDRVDQPQHF
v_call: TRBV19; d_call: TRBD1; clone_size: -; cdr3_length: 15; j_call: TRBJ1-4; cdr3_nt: TGTGCCAGTTCTATAGGGGGCGTTAATAATGAAAAACTGTTTTTT; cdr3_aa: CASSIGGVNNEKLFF
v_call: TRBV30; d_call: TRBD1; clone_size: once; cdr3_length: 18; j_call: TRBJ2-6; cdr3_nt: TGTGCCTGGAGGCGACAGGGTGTGAAGGTGAGCGGGGCCAACGTCCTGACTTTC; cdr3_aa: CAWRRQGVKVSGANVLTF
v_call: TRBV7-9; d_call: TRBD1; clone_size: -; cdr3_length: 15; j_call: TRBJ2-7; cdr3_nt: TGTGCCAGCAGCTTAGAGGGGACAGGGGCCTACGAGCAGTACTTC; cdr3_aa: CASSLEGTGAYEQYF
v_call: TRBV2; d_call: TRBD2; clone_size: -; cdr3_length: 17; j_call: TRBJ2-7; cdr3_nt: TGTGCCAGCAGTGGACTAAGAAAAGGGACTACCTCCCTGGAGCAGTACTTC; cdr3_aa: CASSGLRKGTTSLEQYF
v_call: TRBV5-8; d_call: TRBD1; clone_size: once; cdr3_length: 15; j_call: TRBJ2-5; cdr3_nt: TGTGCCAGCATCCCGGGACAGGGGCCTTCCGGGACCCAGTACTTC; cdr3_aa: CASIPGQGPSGTQYF
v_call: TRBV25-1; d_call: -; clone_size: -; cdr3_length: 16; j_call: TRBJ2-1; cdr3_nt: TGTGCCAGCAGTGGCAGTTCGGGGAGCTCCTACAATGAGCAGTTCTTC; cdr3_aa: CASSGSSGSSYNEQFF
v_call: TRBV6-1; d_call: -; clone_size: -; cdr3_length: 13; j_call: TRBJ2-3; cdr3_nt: TGTGCCAGCAGGTGGACAGGCACAGATACGCAGTATTTT; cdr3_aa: CASRWTGTDTQYF
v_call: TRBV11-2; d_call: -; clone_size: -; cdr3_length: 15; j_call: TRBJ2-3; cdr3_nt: TGTGCCAGCAGCTTAGTTGGGCTCTACACAGATACGCAGTATTTT; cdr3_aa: CASSLVGLYTDTQYF
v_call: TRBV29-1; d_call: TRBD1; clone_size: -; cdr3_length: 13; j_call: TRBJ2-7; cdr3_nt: TGCAGCGTCAACCAGGGACAGGGGAGCGAGCAGTACTTC; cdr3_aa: CSVNQGQGSEQYF
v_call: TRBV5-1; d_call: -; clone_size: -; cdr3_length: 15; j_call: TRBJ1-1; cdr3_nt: TGCGCCAGCAGCTTGGAAGTCCCAGGGTCGCGGGAAGCTTTCTTT; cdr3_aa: CASSLEVPGSREAFF
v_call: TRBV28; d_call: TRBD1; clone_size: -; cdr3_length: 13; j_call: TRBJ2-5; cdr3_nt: TGTGCCAGCAGTTGGGGACAGGGCGGGACCCAGTACTTC; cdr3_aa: CASSWGQGGTQYF
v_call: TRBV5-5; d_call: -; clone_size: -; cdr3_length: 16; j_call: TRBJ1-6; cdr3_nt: TGTGCCAGCAGCCTCGACAGGAGCTCCTATAATTCACCCCTCCACTTT; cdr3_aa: CASSLDRSSYNSPLHF
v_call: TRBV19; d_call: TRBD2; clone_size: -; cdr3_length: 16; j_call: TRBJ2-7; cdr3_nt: TGTGCCAGTAGTATAGCAACCGGGACTACGGCGTCCGAGCAGTACTTC; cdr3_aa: CASSIATGTTASEQYF
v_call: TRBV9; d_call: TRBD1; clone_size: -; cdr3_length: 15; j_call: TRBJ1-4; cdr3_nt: TGTGCCAGCAGCGTAAGGGGACAGGCGAATGAAAAACTGTTTTTT; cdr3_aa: CASSVRGQANEKLFF
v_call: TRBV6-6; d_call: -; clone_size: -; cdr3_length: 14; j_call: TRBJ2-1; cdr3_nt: TGTGCCGCGGTCCAAACTAGGGCAATCGATGAGCAGTTCTTC; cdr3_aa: CAAVQTRAIDEQFF
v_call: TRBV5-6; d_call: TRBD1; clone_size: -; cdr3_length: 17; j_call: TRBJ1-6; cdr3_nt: TGTGCCAGCAGCTTACTCACTCTTCGGGACAGTGGACGACCCCTCCACTTT; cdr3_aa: CASSLLTLRDSGRPLHF
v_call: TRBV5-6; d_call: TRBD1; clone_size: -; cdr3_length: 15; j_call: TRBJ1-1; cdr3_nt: TGTGCCAGCAGCCGGCCAGGGGGTTATTTTACTGAAGCTTTCTTT; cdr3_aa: CASSRPGGYFTEAFF
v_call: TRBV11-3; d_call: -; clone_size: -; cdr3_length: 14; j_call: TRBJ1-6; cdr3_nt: TGTGCCAGCAGCCGTTCAGGGGTAGGTTCACCCCTCCACTTT; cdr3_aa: CASSRSGVGSPLHF
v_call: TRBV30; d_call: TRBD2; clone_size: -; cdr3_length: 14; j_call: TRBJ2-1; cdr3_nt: TGTGCCTGGAGTAGACTAGCGGGGCACAATGAGCAGTTCTTC; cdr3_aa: CAWSRLAGHNEQFF
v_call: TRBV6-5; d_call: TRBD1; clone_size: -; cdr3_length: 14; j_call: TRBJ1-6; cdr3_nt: TGTGCCAGCAACAGACAGGGCTATAATTCCCCCCTCCACTTT; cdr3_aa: CASNRQGYNSPLHF
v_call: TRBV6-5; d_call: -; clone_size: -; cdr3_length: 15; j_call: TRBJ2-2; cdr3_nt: TGTGCCAGCAGGCGGGGCGGCGCGAACACCGGGGAGCTGTTTTTT; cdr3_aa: CASRRGGANTGELFF
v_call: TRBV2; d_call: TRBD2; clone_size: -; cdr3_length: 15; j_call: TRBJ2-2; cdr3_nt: TGTGCCAGCAGTGAGCTAGCGGCTACTGGGGGGGAGCTGTTTTTT; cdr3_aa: CASSELAATGGELFF
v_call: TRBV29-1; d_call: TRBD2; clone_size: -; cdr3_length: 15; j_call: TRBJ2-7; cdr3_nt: TGCAGCGTGGGGACTAGCGGGAGTTACTCCTACGAGCAGTACTTC; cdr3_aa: CSVGTSGSYSYEQYF
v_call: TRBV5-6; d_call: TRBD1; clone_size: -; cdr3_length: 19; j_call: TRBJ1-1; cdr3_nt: TGTGCCAGCAGCTTGGTTGGGGGGACAGGCCGAAGGAAGAACACTGAAGCTTTCTTT; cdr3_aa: CASSLVGGTGRRKNTEAFF
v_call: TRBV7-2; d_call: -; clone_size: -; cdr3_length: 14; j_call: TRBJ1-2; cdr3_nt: TGTGCCAGCAGCTTCGGGACATCCCTCTATGGCCACACCTTC; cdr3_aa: CASSFGTSLYGHTF
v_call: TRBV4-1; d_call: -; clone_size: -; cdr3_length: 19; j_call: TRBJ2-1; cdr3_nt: TGCGCCAGCAGCCAAGTAATCGTCCGGGCAGGGGTAACATTTGATGAGCAGTTCTTC; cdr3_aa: CASSQVIVRAGVTFDEQFF
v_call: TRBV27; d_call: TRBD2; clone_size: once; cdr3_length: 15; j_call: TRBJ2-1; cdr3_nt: TGTGCCAGCAGTACCCTCGGGACTACCTACAATGAGCAGTTCTTC; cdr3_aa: CASSTLGTTYNEQFF
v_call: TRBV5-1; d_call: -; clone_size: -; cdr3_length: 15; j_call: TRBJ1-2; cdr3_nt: TGCGCCAGCAGCTTATCCCCAGGGGTTGACTATGGCTACACCTTC; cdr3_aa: CASSLSPGVDYGYTF
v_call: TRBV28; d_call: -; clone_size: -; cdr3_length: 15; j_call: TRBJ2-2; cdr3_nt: TGTGCCAGCAGCCCAGAGGGAAGACTCACCGGGGAGCTGTTTTTT; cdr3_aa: CASSPEGRLTGELFF
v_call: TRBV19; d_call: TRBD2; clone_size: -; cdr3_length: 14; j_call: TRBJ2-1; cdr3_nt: TGTGCCAGTAGTATGGAGACTAGCGGGAGGGCCCAGTTCTTC; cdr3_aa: CASSMETSGRAQFF